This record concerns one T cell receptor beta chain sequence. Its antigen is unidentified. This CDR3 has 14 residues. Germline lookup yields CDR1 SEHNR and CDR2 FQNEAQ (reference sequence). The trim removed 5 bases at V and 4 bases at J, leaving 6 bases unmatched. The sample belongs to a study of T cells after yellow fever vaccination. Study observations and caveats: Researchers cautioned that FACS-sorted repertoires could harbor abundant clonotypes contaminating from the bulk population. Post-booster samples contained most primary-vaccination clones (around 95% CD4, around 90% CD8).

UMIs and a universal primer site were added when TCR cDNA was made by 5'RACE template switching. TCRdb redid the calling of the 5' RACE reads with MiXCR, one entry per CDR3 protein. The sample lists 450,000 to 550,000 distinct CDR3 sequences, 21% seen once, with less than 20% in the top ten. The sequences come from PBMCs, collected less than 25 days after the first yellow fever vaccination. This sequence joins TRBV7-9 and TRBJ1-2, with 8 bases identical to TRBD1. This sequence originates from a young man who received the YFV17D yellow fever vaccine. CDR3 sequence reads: CASSRTGLGYGYTF. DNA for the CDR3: TGTGCCAGCAGCCGGACAGGGCTCGGCTATGGCTACACCTTC. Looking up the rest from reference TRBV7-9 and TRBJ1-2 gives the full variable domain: DTGVSQNPRHKITKRGQNVTFRCDPISEHNRLYWYRQTLGQGPEFLTYFQNEAQLEKSRLLSDRFSAERPKGSFSTLEIQRTEQGDSAMYLCASSRTGLGYGYTFGSGTRLTVV.